A single sample is the source of the 16 T cell receptor beta chains below, sequenced in a study of cytomegalovirus exposure and HLA in healthy donors. The study ran its PCR with 60 Vbeta and 13 Jbeta primers. Sequencing used immunoSEQ multiplex PCR; TCRdb keeps in-frame clones, though not all of them. Here the sample spans about 130,000 clones, about 8.5% being singletons. Sequencing was carried out using PBMCs. The source is a man between 40 and 49 years old in good health and CMV-seronegative.

On this clone: It is likely a read error, because the conserved phenylalanine at the end of the CDR3 is missing. This chain connects TRBV5-4 to TRBJ2-3, with 8 bases identical to TRBD1. Germline V gives CDR1 SGHNT, CDR2 YYREEE (reference sequence). CDR3 length: 15 residues. V was clipped by 4 bases and J by 1 base; unmatched bases: 5. The CDR3 here is CASSRQGAGTDTQYV. Written as DNA, the CDR3 is TGTGCCAGCAGCCGCCAGGGGGCGGGCACAGATACGCAGTATGTT.

This clone showed up just a few times. The chain is built from TRBV6-1 and TRBJ2-3, with TRBD1 as a possible D gene (5 bases). Trimming shortened V by 2 bases and J by 1 base, and 10 bases separated the two germline ends. Germline lookup yields CDR1 MNHNS and CDR2 SASEGT. There are 15 residues in the CDR3. CDR3 bases: TGTGCCAGCAGTGAATTTGACAGAGGCACAGATACGCAGTATTTT. Protein sequence: CASSEFDRGTDTQYF.

The chain combines TRBV30 with TRBJ2-5; TRBD2 is a possible D gene (6 bases). Trimming stripped 5 bases from V and 1 base from J, with 14 bases between. Germline V CDR1 and CDR2: GTSNPN, SVGIG (reference sequence). This CDR3 is built from 14 residues. The CDR3 DNA follows: TGTGCCTGGGGCAGCGGGCCACTCCAAGAGACCCAGTACTTC. Its translation is CAWGSGPLQETQYF.

This clone was seen a few times. The chain carries TRBV2 and TRBJ2-7; D unclear. The CDR3 runs 11 residues. Germline CDR1 and CDR2: SNHLY and FYNNEI. V gave up 5 bases and J gave up 6 bases, with 8 bases separating them. The CDR3 region is CASSWAGEQYF. In nucleotides, the CDR3 is TGTGCCAGCAGTTGGGCTGGCGAGCAGTACTTC. The entire variable domain, with the rest obtained from reference TRBV2 and TRBJ2-7, is as follows: EPEVTQTPSHQVTQMGQEVILRCVPISNHLYFYWYRQILGQKVEFLVSFYNNEISEKSEIFDDQFSVERPDGSNFTLKIRSTKLEDSAMYFCASSWAGEQYFGPGTRLTVT.

This sequence joins TRBV7-8 and TRBJ1-1, with D possibly TRBD1 on 6 matching bases. The germline CDR1 and CDR2 sequences are SGHVS and FQNEAQ. The CDR3 runs to 14 residues. V lost 5 bases to trimming and J lost 5 bases, with 15 bases between them. CDR3 bases: TGTGCCAGCAGCGCCCCAGGGGTAGGGACTGAAGCTTTCTTT. This gives the protein CASSAPGVGTEAFF.

This clone was counted a few times. The genes are TRBV29-1 and TRBJ2-1; 7 bases map to TRBD2. The CDR3 extends over 12 amino acids. Germline assignment: CDR1 SQVTM and CDR2 ANQGSEA. V dropped 7 bases and J dropped 5; count of bases not matched to a gene: 5. The CDR3 DNA reads TGCAGCGCCTCAGGGACTAACAATGAGCAGTTCTTC. Its translation is CSASGTNNEQFF.

Only a few counts were recorded for this clone. V is TRBV9 and J is TRBJ2-4; D may be TRBD2 (7 bases). Germline V gene lookup returns CDR1 SGDLS and CDR2 YYNGEE. The CDR3 contains 15 residues. Trimming shortened V by 4 bases and J by 0 bases, and 11 bases separated the two germline ends. The CDR3 reads CASSTGGQAKNIQYF. CDR3 DNA sequence: TGTGCCAGCAGCACCGGGGGGCAAGCCAAAAACATTCAGTACTTC. Together with reference TRBV9 and TRBJ2-4, the CDR3 gives the full variable domain: DSGVTQTPKHLITATGQRVTLRCSPRSGDLSVYWYQQSLDQGLQFLIQYYNGEERAKGNILERFSAQQFPDLHSELNLSSLELGDSALYFCASSTGGQAKNIQYFGAGTRLSVL.

The V and J genes are TRBV27 and TRBJ2-5; 8 bases align to TRBD1. The tail of the sequence fits TRBJ2-7 better, so the J call may be wrong. The CDR3 runs 14 residues. Germline V gene data show CDR1 as MNHEY and CDR2 as SMNVEV (reference sequence). This CDR3 is CASSYQTGEYEQYF. For the CDR3, the DNA is TGTGCCAGCAGTTACCAGACAGGGGAATACGAGCAGTACTTC.

This chain uses TRBV2 with TRBJ2-4; TRBD2 might be the D (5 bases). Germline V gene lookup returns CDR1 SNHLY and CDR2 FYNNEI. The CDR3 sequence is 14 residues long. V was pared by 4 bases and J by 3 bases, with 10 bases between. CDR3 sequence reads: CASSAGMNKNIQYF. The CDR3, as DNA: TGTGCCAGCAGTGCGGGGATGAACAAAAACATTCAGTACTTC.

This chain connects TRBV7-9 to TRBJ1-6; 8 nucleotides line up with TRBD1. Germline V lookup: CDR1 SEHNR, CDR2 FQNEAQ (reference sequence). J lost 16 bases, V lost 3 bases, and 2 bases had no gene match. The CDR3 has 11 amino acids. CDR3 coding DNA: TGTGCCAGCAGCTTGACAGGGGCGCTCCACTTT. Protein sequence: CASSLTGALHF.

This clone was counted a few times. The chain uses TRBV6-5 and TRBJ1-3, with D perhaps TRBD1 (5 bases). There are 15 residues in the CDR3. The germline CDR1 and CDR2 sequences are MNHEY and SVGAGI. V gave up 1 base and J gave up 4 bases, with 11 bases separating them. The CDR3 region is CASSYWRGEGNTIYF. The DNA of the CDR3 is TGTGCCAGCAGTTACTGGCGGGGCGAGGGAAACACCATATATTTT.

The chain recombines TRBV5-6 with TRBJ1-1; D may be TRBD1 (5 bases). The germline V gene encodes CDR1 SGHDT and CDR2 YYEEEE. This CDR3 contains 12 residues. V was shortened by 3 bases and J by 4 bases, with 7 bases between the two germline ends. The CDR3 loop is CASSWGGTEAFF. The DNA of the CDR3 is TGTGCCAGCAGCTGGGGGGGCACTGAAGCTTTCTTT.

This clone showed up just once. The chain recombines TRBV4-1 with TRBJ2-5; 7 positions agree with TRBD1. This CDR3 has 15 amino acids. V lost 1 base to trimming and J lost 5 bases; unmatched junction nucleotides: 7. CDR1 is MGHRA and CDR2 is YSYEKL in the germline V gene. Here the CDR3 reads CASSQAPGQFETQYF. The CDR3 nucleotides read TGCGCCAGCAGCCAAGCCCCGGGACAGTTTGAGACCCAGTACTTC.

This clone appeared a few times. The chain couples TRBV11-3 to TRBJ2-7, with a possible D match to TRBD2 (6 bases). This CDR3 has 12 residues. V dropped 8 bases and J dropped 2 bases, with 10 bases sitting between them. The germline V gene encodes CDR1 SGHNT and CDR2 YENEEA. CDR3 residues: CASRRVPYEQYF. Written as DNA, the CDR3 is TGTGCCAGCCGGAGGGTCCCCTACGAGCAGTACTTC.

This clone was counted a few times. The chain combines TRBV2 with TRBJ1-1, with a possible D match to TRBD1 (6 bases). Looked up from germline, CDR1 is SNHLY and CDR2 is FYNNEI. Trimming removed 7 bases at V and 5 bases at J, with 14 bases between. The CDR3 is made up of 13 amino acids. Here the CDR3 reads CASTATGITEAFF. CDR3 nucleotides: TGTGCCAGCACTGCAACAGGGATTACTGAAGCTTTCTTT.

With regard to this clone: Other DNA sequences in this specimen translate into the identical CDR3. J is TRBJ1-1 and V is TRBV6-1; D ambiguous. Germline-derived CDR1 and CDR2 are MNHNS and SASEGT. CDR3 size: 12 residues. Trimming stripped 5 bases from V and 8 bases from J, with 12 bases between. CDR3 nucleotide sequence: TGTGCCAGCAGTAAAGGGCTTACAGAAGCTTTCTTT. Translating it yields CASSKGLTEAFF.